This T cell receptor (beta chain) was retrieved from a study of blood T cell repertoires in COVID-19. Study at large: In each case, the material was cDNA or gDNA derived from T cells, B-cell-depleted T cells, or PBMCs.

Produced via immunoSEQ multiplex PCR; TCRdb's table is partial and in-frame only. Altogether about 190,000 clones are present, about 83% being singletons, with the ten largest covering about 3.3%. This clone was observed a few times. Participants spanned ages about 18 to 89 years and resided in 20 to 30 US areas. Self-reported history from a screening survey and questionnaire set each donor's cohort. Participants in the exposed group had met a COVID-19 case in the 2 weeks before joining the study. The clonotype comes from a woman aged 25 to 39 who had been exposed to COVID-19. Input material: PBMCs or T cells enriched from blood (not recorded which).

CDR3 residues: CASSVSATDNSPLHF. The CDR3, as DNA: TGTGCCAGCAGTGTGTCCGCGACAGATAATTCACCCCTCCACTTT. The chain recombines TRBV6-4 with TRBJ1-6; D perhaps matches TRBD1 (5 bases). With 4 bases removed from V and 5 bases from J, the gap between germline ends came to 12 bases. The CDR3 has 15 residues. Per the germline V gene, CDR1 is MRHNA and CDR2 is SNTAGT.